This T cell receptor beta chain is from a study of Graves' ophthalmopathy and Graves' hyperthyroidism. The study, taken as a whole, reports: A majority of expanded thyroid clonotypes exceeding 0.001 frequency were likewise present in blood. Ophthalmopathy versus stable hyperthyroidism: 13-signature model gave less than 90% sensitivity, 65% to 82% specificity.

Ophthalmopathy cases showed moderate-to-severe activity, scoring CAS ≥3 and NOSPECS ≥4, with duration under 3 months. Clinical symptoms, serum thyroxine, TRAb, thyroid ultrasound and orbital computed tomography determined diagnosis. Amplifying from RNA transcripts, the study obtained TCR beta CDR3 regions. HTBI primers primed a first-round RT-PCR, and a second-round multiplex PCR followed. MiXCR, applied by TCRdb to the multiplex PCR reads, yields one record per CDR3 protein. This table has 350,000 to 450,000 distinct CDR3 sequences, about a sixth appearing once. Many counts were recorded for this clonotype. Its antigen is not known. At one end the junction does not follow the germline gene, possibly because of a read error. The sample comprised peripheral blood. This TCR derives from a woman younger than 35 with Graves' ophthalmopathy.

CDR3 sequence (DNA): TGCGCCAGCAGCTTGGGTTCTGGGAAGGACCTCTTTTTT. Translated, it gives CASSLGSGKDLFF. This sequence joins TRBV5-1 and TRBJ1-1; D is ambiguous. CDR3 size: 13 residues. Per the germline V gene, CDR1 is SGHRS and CDR2 is YFSETQ. The full variable domain, completed using reference TRBV5-1 and TRBJ1-1, is KAGVTQTPRYLIKTRGQQVTLSCSPISGHRSVSWYQQTPGQGLQFLFEYFSETQRNKGNFPGRFSGRQFSNSRSEMNVSTLELGDSALYLCASSLGSGKDLFFGQGTRLTVV.